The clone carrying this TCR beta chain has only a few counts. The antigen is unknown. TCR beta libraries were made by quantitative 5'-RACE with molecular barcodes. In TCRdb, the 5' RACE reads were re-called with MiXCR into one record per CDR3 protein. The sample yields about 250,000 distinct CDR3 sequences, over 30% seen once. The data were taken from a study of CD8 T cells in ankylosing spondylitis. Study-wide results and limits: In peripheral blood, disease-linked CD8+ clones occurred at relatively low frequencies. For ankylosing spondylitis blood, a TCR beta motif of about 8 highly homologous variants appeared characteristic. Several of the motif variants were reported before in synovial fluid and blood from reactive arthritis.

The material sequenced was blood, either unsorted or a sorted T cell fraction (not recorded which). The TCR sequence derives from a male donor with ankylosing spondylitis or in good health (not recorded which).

CDR3 DNA: TGCAGTGCCCCCTTAAAGCGGAGCTCCTACGAGCAGTACTTC. Encoded protein: CSAPLKRSSYEQYF. The V call is TRBV20-1, the J call TRBJ2-7; a possible D gene is TRBD2 (5 bases). Trimming shortened V by 6 bases and J by 0 bases, and 15 bases separated the two germline ends. The length of the CDR3 is 14 residues. Germline-derived CDR1 and CDR2 are DFQATT and SNEGSKA (reference sequence).